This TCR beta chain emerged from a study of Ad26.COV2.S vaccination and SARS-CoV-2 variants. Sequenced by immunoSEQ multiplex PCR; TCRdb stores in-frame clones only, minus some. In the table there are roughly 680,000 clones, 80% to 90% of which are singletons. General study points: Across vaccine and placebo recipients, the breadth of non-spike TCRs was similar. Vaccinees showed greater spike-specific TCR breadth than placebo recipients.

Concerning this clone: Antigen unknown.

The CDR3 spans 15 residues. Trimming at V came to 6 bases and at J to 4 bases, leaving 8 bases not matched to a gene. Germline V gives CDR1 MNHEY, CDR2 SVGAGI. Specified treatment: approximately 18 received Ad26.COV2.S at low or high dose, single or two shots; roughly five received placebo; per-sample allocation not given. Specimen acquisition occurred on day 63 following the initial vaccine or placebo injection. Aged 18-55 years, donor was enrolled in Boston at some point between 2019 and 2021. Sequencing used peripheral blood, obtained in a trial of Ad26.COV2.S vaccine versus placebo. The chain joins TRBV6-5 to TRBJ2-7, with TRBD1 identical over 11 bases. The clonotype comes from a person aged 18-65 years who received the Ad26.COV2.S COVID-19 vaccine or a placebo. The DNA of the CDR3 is TGTGCCAGCAGAGCCTACCGGGACAGGGGGTACGAGCAGTACTTC. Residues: CASRAYRDRGYEQYF.